The text below deals with one T cell receptor (beta chain). Its target is not known. The data were obtained in a study of TIL therapy for anti-PD-1-resistant metastatic lung cancer. Study at large: Tumor harvest preceded PD-1/PD-L1 blockade, followed by nivolumab treatment. Tumors had a median PD-L1 proportion score of 6%.

Overall study results and limits: After infusion, TIL clonotypes partly replaced peripheral T cells and declined over months. The cohort had more treatment-naive, never-smoker and oncogene-addicted patients than typical.

The length of the CDR3 is 16 residues. Germline V gene lookup returns CDR1 SGHVS and CDR2 FQNEAQ. Trimming left V 5 bases short and J 5 bases short, with 18 bases between. The libraries were made with immunoSEQ v3. Some clones are missing from TCRdb's copy, which holds only in-frame ones; the method was immunoSEQ multiplex PCR. The data contain roughly 57,000 clones, 80% to 90% of them seen just once; the ten biggest clones take up 2.9%. The sample's time point: pre-treatment sample, taken before nivolumab and TIL therapy. Sequenced material: blood, taken at baseline. The receptor was isolated from a person aged 25 to 85 with non-small cell lung cancer. The genes are TRBV7-8 and TRBJ2-2; D might be TRBD2 (6 bases). The CDR3 here is CASSVTVGTRTGELFF. The CDR3 nucleotides read TGTGCCAGCAGCGTCACCGTCGGGACTCGGACCGGGGAGCTGTTTTTT.